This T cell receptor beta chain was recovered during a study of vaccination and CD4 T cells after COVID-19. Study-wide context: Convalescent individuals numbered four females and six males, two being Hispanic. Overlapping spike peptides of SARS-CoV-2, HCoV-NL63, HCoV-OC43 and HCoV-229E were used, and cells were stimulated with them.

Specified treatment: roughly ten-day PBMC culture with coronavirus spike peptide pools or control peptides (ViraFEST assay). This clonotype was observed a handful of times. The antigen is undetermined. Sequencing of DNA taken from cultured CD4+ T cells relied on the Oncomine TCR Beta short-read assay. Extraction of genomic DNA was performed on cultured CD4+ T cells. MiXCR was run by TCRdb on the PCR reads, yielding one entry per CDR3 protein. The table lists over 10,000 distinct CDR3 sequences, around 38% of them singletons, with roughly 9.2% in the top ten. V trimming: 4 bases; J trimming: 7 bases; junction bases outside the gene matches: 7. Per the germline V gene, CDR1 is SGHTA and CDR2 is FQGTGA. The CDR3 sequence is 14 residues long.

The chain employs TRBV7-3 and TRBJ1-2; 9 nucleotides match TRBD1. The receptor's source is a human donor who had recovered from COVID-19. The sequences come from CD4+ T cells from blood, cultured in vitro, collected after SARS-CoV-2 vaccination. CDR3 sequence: CASSYGTGSFGYTF. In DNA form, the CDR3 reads TGTGCCAGCAGCTACGGGACAGGGTCCTTTGGCTACACCTTC.